A selection of T cell receptor beta chains follows, all from one sample in a study of blood T cell repertoires in COVID-19. Produced via immunoSEQ multiplex PCR; TCRdb's table is partial and in-frame only. The sample lists under 300,000 clones, 83% occurring once. The sample was peripheral blood. The receptors come from a woman aged 50 to 60 who had recovered from COVID-19. The CDR3 runs from the conserved cysteine through the conserved F or W. Fields, in order: D gene, clone size, J gene, V gene, CDR3 DNA, CDR3 protein. D genes are given only for firm matches. Clone size is not always given. Where it is, it says once, few, many or a class for expanded clones.

>TRBD1|NA|TRBJ2-5|TRBV19
TGTGCCAGTACCGAGACAGGGACCTCCTTGGAGACCCAGTACTTC
CASTETGTSLETQYF
>NA|NA|TRBJ1-1|TRBV30
TGTGCCTGGACCGAGGGGGTGAATGCTTTCTTT
CAWTEGVNAFF
>TRBD1|NA|TRBJ1-4|TRBV30
TGTGCCTGGAATTCGCGGGACAGGGGGCGGTATGAAAAACTGTTTTTT
CAWNSRDRGRYEKLFF
>NA|NA|TRBJ1-3|TRBV6-4
TGTGCCAGCTCGCATGCCGACGGAGAATCTGGAAACACCATATATTTT
CASSHADGESGNTIYF
>TRBD2|once|TRBJ2-7|TRBV28
TGTGCCAGCAGCTCCGGACTAGCGGGGGGGGTCGAGCAGTACTTC
CASSSGLAGGVEQYF
>NA|NA|TRBJ1-1|TRBV2
TGTGCCAGCAGTGAATGGCAGGGGAACACTGAAGCTTTCTTT
CASSEWQGNTEAFF
>TRBD1|NA|TRBJ2-5|TRBV5-1
TGCGCCAGCAGCCCATTCGGGCAGGGGGAAGAGACCCAGTACTTC
CASSPFGQGEETQYF
>NA|many|TRBJ2-7|TRBV5-6
TGTGCCAGCAGCTTGGGCGGGGCTAGCTCCTACGAGCAGTACTTC
CASSLGGASSYEQYF
>NA|few|TRBJ1-4|TRBV10-3
TGTGCCATCCGGGGTAGCGGCGAAAAACTGTTTTTT
CAIRGSGEKLFF
>NA|NA|TRBJ1-1|TRBV10-3
TGTGCCATCAGTGAGTATGGAGTCAACACTGAAGCTTTCTTT
CAISEYGVNTEAFF
>NA|NA|TRBJ1-5|TRBV19
TGTGCCAGTAGTACAACAGGGTATCAGCCCCAGCATTTT
CASSTTGYQPQHF
>TRBD1|NA|TRBJ1-1|TRBV19
TGTGCCAGTAGTAGCCCACAGGGGGCCACTGAAGCTTTCTTT
CASSSPQGATEAFF
>TRBD2|NA|TRBJ2-4|TRBV4-3
TGCGCCAGCAGCCAAGAGCGGGGGGGGGCGGCCAAAAACATTCAGTACTTC
CASSQERGGAAKNIQYF
>NA|few|TRBJ2-1|TRBV19
TGTGCCAGTAGTAGGAGGAGGGTAGGGTACAACAATGAGCAGTTCTTC
CASSRRRVGYNNEQFF
>TRBD1|NA|TRBJ2-7|TRBV6-5
TGTGCCAGCAGTACGCTGGGGACAGTTCAGGAGTACTTC
CASSTLGTVQEYF
>NA|NA|TRBJ2-7|TRBV6-5
TGTGCCAGCAGTCCCCCCGGCGGGAACCACGAGCAGTACTTC
CASSPPGGNHEQYF
>TRBD2|NA|TRBJ2-2|TRBV24-1
TGTGCCTCCGAGCAGCCGGGGGGCACCGGGGAGCTGTTTTTT
CASEQPGGTGELFF
>TRBD1|NA|TRBJ1-1|TRBV19
TGTGCCAGTAGTGCCCTAGCCGTTCGGGGACAGGGCAAGAACACTGAAGCTTTCTTT
CASSALAVRGQGKNTEAFF
>NA|few|TRBJ2-6|TRBV3-1/TRBV3-2
TGTGCCAGCAGCCAAGATATCGGAGTATCTGGGGCCAACGTCCTGACTTTC
CASSQDIGVSGANVLTF
>TRBD1|NA|TRBJ1-1|TRBV12-3/TRBV12-4
TGTGCCAGCAGTACCAGGGGGAGCACTGAAGCTTTCTTT
CASSTRGSTEAFF
>NA|NA|TRBJ2-5|TRBV7-2
TGTGCCAGCAGCTTAGGAGTCACTACTCAAGAGACCCAGTACTTC
CASSLGVTTQETQYF
>TRBD1|NA|TRBJ2-5|TRBV3-1/TRBV3-2
TGTGCCAGCAGCCGAGGGACAGGGGTTGTAGAGACCCAGTACTTC
CASSRGTGVVETQYF
>NA|once|TRBJ2-1|TRBV29-1
TGCAGCGCGACTCAGCGGGTAGCCTTCAATGAGCAGTTCTTC
CSATQRVAFNEQFF
>NA|NA|TRBJ2-7|TRBV5-4
TGTGCCAGCAGCTTCACTGGGAGCTCCAAGCAGTACTTC
CASSFTGSSKQYF
>TRBD1|NA|TRBJ1-1|TRBV28
TGTGCCAGCAGACAGGGGGCAACTGAAGCTTTCTTT
CASRQGATEAFF
>NA|NA|TRBJ1-6|TRBV7-6
TGTGCCAGCCGGGGGGCTCGCACCCTCCACTTT
CASRGARTLHF
>NA|NA|TRBJ2-1|TRBV19
TGTGCCAGTAGTAAGGGTGAGGGAGGAAACAAGGAGCAGTTCTTC
CASSKGEGGNKEQFF
>TRBD1|NA|TRBJ1-2|TRBV5-1
TGCGCCAGCAGCGGAGACAGGGCGGAGGATGGCTACACCTTC
CASSGDRAEDGYTF
>NA|NA|TRBJ1-2|TRBV14
TGTGCCAGCAGCCAATGGCAGAACTATGGCTACACCTTC
CASSQWQNYGYTF
>NA|NA|TRBJ1-5|TRBV24-1
TGTGCCACCAGTGAGGCGGGGGGAAATCAGCCCCAGCATTTT
CATSEAGGNQPQHF
>NA|NA|TRBJ2-1|TRBV30
TGTGCCTGGAGTAGGCGGGGTAGATCGAATGAGCAGTTCTTC
CAWSRRGRSNEQFF
>NA|NA|TRBJ2-5|TRBV7-3
TGTGCCAGCAGCTTACAGCCTAGCCAGCAAGAGACCCAGTACTTC
CASSLQPSQQETQYF
>TRBD1|NA|TRBJ1-2|TRBV19
TGTGCCAGCCGGCGCACAGGGGTAAACTATGGCTACACCTTC
CASRRTGVNYGYTF
>NA|once|TRBJ1-6|TRBV28
TGTGCCAGCAGACTTTATAATTCACCCCTCCACTTT
CASRLYNSPLHF
>NA|many|TRBJ2-4|TRBV7-2
TGTGCCAGCAGCCTTATAATGGCCAAAAACATTCAGTACTTC
CASSLIMAKNIQYF
>TRBD1|NA|TRBJ2-7|TRBV20-1
TGCAGTGCTAGTCTCCGGACAGGGCCCTACGAGCAGTACTTC
CSASLRTGPYEQYF
>TRBD1|NA|TRBJ2-7|TRBV29-1
TGCAGCGTTACTCAGGGGGCGTTTGGAGAGCAGTACTTC
CSVTQGAFGEQYF
>NA|NA|TRBJ2-7|TRBV11-1
TGTGCCAGCAGCTTAGCAACAGGCTATTCCTACGAGCAGTACTTC
CASSLATGYSYEQYF
>TRBD1|NA|TRBJ1-2|TRBV19
TGTGCCACAGAACAGGGGGCGCGGGACTATGGCTACACCTTC
CATEQGARDYGYTF
>NA|NA|TRBJ2-7|TRBV15
TGTGCCACCAGCAGAGGACAGAAAAACTACGAGCAGTACTTC
CATSRGQKNYEQYF